A single sample is the source of the 13 T cell receptor beta chains below, sequenced in a study of monozygotic twins with inflammatory bowel disease. TCRdb re-called the 5' RACE reads and catalogs CDR3 proteins one per entry, DNA excluded. The table for this sample gives around 150,000 distinct CDR3 sequences. Sequenced material: blood. The receptors derive from a human donor with ulcerative colitis or Crohn's disease, or a healthy co-twin of an affected twin (not recorded which).

CDR3 region: CASSQNRETGELFF. The chain employs TRBV18 and TRBJ2-2; the TCRdb call, TRBD1, lacks DNA for checking. There are 14 residues in the CDR3. CDR1 KGHSH and CDR2 LQKENI come from the germline V gene.

The rearrangement joins TRBV7-6 to TRBJ1-3; the D call from TCRdb, TRBD1, cannot be confirmed without DNA. The CDR3 length is 17 residues. Germline loops: CDR1 SGHVS, CDR2 FNYEAQ. The CDR3: CASSLALSTGERNTIYF. Using reference TRBV7-6 and TRBJ1-3 for the parts outside the CDR3, the full variable domain is GAGVSQSPRYKVTKRGQDVALRCDPISGHVSLYWYRQALGQGPEFLTYFNYEAQQDKSGLPNDRFSAERPEGSISTLTIQRTEQRDSAMYRCASSLALSTGERNTIYFGEGSWLTVV.

The chain employs TRBV27 and TRBJ1-2; TCRdb gives TRBD1 as the D gene, but with no DNA this cannot be confirmed. The CDR3 runs 17 residues. Germline CDR1 and CDR2: MNHEY and SMNVEV (reference sequence). CDR3 residues: CASSPRQVSGTAYGYTF.

The chain employs TRBV4-3 and TRBJ2-3. This CDR3 has 16 amino acids. Looked up from germline, CDR1 is LGHNA and CDR2 is YSLEER. CDR3 loop: CASSQISGEWADTQYF.

The rearrangement joins TRBV20-1 to TRBJ1-6; TCRdb's assignment of TRBD1 cannot be checked, as there is no DNA. The V gene's germline CDR1 is DFQATT and CDR2 SNEGSKA (reference sequence). The CDR3 runs to 14 residues. The CDR3 spells CSAAGGIRDSPLHF.

The chain recombines TRBV7-9 with TRBJ1-4. Per germline, CDR1 SEHNR and CDR2 FQNEAQ (reference sequence). This CDR3 has 13 amino acids. The CDR3 loop is CASSPGTREKLFF. Filled out from reference TRBV7-9 and TRBJ1-4, the complete variable domain reads DTGVSQNPRHKITKRGQNVTFRCDPISEHNRLYWYRQTLGQGPEFLTYFQNEAQLEKSRLLSDRFSAERPKGSFSTLEIQRTEQGDSAMYLCASSPGTREKLFFGSGTQLSVL.

The rearrangement uses TRBV6-6 and TRBJ1-1; TCRdb's D call of TRBD1 is untestable without DNA. CDR1 is MNHNY, CDR2 SVGAGI, per germline (reference sequence). This CDR3 spans 14 amino acids. The CDR3 is CASSPTGSGTEAFF.

V gene TRBV12-3 or TRBV12-4 combines with J gene TRBJ1-1; the D call from TCRdb, TRBD1, cannot be confirmed without DNA. CDR3 size: 15 residues. Here the CDR3 reads CASSLETGGDTEAFF.

The V call is TRBV4-2, the J call TRBJ2-2. The CDR3 totals 13 residues. CDR1 LGHNA and CDR2 YNFKEQ come from the germline V gene. CDR3 residues: CASSPTGTGELFF.

The chain has TRBV12-3 or TRBV12-4 and TRBJ2-5; TCRdb lists TRBD1, though no DNA is available to test this call. This CDR3 has 16 residues. CDR3 in amino acids: CASSLGDRGPAETQYF.

The V gene is TRBV20-1, the J gene TRBJ2-1; TCRdb indicates TRBD2, and absent DNA this call remains unverified. The CDR3 has 17 residues. CDR1 and CDR2 (germline): DFQATT, SNEGSKA (reference sequence). CDR3 residues: CSAPTSGSTSSYNEQFF.

V is TRBV7-2 and J is TRBJ1-6. Germline-derived CDR1 and CDR2 are SGHTA and FQGNSA. The CDR3 totals 12 residues. This chain's CDR3 is CASSPASSHLHF.

The genes are TRBV6-1 and TRBJ1-1. Germline lookup yields CDR1 MNHNS and CDR2 SASEGT. The length of the CDR3 is 12 residues. CDR3 loop: CASSVRDTEAFF.